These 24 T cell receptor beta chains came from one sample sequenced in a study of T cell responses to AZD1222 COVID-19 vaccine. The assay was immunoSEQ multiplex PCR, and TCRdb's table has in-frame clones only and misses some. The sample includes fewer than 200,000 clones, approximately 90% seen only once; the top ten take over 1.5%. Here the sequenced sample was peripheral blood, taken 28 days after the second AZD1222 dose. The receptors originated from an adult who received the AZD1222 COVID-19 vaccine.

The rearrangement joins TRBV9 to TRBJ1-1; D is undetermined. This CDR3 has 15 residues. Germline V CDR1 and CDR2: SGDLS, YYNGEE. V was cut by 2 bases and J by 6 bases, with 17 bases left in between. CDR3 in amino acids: CASSVLSARRAEAFF. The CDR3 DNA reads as TGTGCCAGCAGCGTCCTCTCAGCCAGGAGAGCTGAAGCTTTCTTT.

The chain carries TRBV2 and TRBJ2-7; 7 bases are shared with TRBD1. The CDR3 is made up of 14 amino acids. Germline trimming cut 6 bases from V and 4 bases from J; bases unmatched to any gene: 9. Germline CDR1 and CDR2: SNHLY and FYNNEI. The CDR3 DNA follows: TGTGCCAGCAGCCTCCAGGGGGAGAGGTACGAGCAGTACTTC. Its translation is CASSLQGERYEQYF. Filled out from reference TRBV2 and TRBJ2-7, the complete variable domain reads EPEVTQTPSHQVTQMGQEVILRCVPISNHLYFYWYRQILGQKVEFLVSFYNNEISEKSEIFDDQFSVERPDGSNFTLKIRSTKLEDSAMYFCASSLQGERYEQYFGPGTRLTVT.

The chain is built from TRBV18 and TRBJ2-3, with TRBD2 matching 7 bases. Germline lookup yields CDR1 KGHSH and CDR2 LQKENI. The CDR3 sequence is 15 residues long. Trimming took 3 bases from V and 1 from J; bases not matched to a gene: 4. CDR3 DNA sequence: TGTGCCAGCTCACCGCTCCTAGCGGGCACAGATACGCAGTATTTT. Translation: CASSPLLAGTDTQYF.

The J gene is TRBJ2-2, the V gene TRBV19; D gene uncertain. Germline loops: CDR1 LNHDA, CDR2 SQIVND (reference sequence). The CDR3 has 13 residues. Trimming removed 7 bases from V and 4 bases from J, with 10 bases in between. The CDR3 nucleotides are TGTGCCAGTATTGCCAGACTCACCGGGGAGCTGTTTTTT. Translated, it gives CASIARLTGELFF.

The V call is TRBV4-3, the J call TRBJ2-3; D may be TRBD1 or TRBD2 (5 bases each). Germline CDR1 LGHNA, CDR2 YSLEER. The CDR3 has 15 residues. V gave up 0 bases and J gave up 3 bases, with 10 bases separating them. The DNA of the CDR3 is TGCGCCAGCAGCCAAGACGGGACGGAAACAGATACGCAGTATTTT. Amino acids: CASSQDGTETDTQYF.

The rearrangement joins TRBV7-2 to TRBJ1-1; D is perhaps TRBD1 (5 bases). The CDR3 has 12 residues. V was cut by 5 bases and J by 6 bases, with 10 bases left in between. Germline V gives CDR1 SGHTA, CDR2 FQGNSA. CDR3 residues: CASSPRVAEAFF. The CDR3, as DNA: TGTGCCAGCAGCCCCAGGGTTGCTGAAGCTTTCTTT.

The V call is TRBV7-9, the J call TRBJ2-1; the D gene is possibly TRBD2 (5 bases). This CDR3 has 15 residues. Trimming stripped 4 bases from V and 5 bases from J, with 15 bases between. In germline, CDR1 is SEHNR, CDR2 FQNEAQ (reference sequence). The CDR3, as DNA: TGTGCCAGCAGCTACGTGGTGGCGGGCAACAATGAGCAGTTCTTC. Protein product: CASSYVVAGNNEQFF.

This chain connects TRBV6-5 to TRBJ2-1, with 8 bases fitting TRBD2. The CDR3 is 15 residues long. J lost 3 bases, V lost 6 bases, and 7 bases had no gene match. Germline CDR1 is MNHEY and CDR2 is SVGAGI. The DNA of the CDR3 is TGTGCCAGCAGCCTGACTAGCGACCACTACAATGAGCAGTTCTTC. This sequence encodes CASSLTSDHYNEQFF.

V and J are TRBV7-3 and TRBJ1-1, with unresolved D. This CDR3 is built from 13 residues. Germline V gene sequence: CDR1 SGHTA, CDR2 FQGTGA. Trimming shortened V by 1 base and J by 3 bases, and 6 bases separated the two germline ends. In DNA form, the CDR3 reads TGTGCCAGCAGCTTAAGGCCTGACACTGAAGCTTTCTTT. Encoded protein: CASSLRPDTEAFF.

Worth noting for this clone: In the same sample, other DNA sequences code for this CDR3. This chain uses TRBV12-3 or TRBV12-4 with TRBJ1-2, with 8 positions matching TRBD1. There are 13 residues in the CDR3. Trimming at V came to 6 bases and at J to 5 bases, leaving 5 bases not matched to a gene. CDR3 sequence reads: CASSSGGRYGYTF. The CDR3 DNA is TGTGCCAGCAGCTCAGGGGGCAGGTATGGCTACACCTTC.

The CDR3 DNA reads as TGTGCCACCAGCAGAGAGAGAGTTTCCGAAGCTTTCTTT. It translates to CATSRERVSEAFF. The rearrangement joins TRBV15 to TRBJ1-1; D is ambiguous. The germline V and J ends were trimmed by 0 bases and 8 bases, with 10 bases remaining between them. Germline lookup yields CDR1 LNHNV and CDR2 YYDKDF (reference sequence). CDR3 size: 13 residues.

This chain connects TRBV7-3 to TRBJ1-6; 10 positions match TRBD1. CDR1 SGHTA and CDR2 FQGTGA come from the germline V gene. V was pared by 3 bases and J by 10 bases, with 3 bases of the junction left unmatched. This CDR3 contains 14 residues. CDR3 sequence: CASSFGQGGSPLHF. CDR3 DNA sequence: TGTGCCAGCAGCTTTGGACAGGGGGGCTCACCCCTCCACTTT.

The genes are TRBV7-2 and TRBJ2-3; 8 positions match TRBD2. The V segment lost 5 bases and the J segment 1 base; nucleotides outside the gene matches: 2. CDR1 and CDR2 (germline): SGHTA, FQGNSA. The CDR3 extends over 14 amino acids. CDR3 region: CASSQLAGTDTQYF. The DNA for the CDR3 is TGTGCCAGCAGCCAACTAGCGGGCACAGATACGCAGTATTTT.

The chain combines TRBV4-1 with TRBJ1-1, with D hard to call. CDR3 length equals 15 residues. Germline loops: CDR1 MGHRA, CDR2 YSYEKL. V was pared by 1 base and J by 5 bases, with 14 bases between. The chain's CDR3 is CASSQVGVERTEAFF. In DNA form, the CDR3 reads TGCGCCAGCAGCCAAGTCGGAGTGGAAAGGACTGAAGCTTTCTTT.

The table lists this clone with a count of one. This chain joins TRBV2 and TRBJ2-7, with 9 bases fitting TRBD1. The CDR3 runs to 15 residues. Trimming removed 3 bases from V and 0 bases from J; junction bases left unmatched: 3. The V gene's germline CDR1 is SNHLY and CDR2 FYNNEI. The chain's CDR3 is CASSDVGQGSYEQYF. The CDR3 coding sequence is TGTGCCAGCAGTGATGTGGGACAGGGCTCCTACGAGCAGTACTTC.

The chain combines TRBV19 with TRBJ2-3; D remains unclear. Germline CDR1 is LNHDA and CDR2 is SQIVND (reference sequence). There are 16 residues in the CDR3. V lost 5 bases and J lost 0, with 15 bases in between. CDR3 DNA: TGTGCCAGTAGTTTCTGGACGGGTCCCAGCACAGATACGCAGTATTTT. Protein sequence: CASSFWTGPSTDTQYF.

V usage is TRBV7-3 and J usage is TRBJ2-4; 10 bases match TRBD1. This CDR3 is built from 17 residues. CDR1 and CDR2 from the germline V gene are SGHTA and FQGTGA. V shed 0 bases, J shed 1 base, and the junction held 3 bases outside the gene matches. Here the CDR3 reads CASSLTGTGVAKNIQYF. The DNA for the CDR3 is TGTGCCAGCAGCTTAACCGGGACAGGGGTGGCCAAAAACATTCAGTACTTC.

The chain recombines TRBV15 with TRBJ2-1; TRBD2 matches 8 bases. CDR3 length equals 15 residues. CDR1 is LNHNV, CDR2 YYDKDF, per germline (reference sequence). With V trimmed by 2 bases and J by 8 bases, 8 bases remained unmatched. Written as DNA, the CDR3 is TGTGCCACCAGCAGAAGATCGGCGGGAGGAGATGAGCAGTTCTTC. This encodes CATSRRSAGGDEQFF.

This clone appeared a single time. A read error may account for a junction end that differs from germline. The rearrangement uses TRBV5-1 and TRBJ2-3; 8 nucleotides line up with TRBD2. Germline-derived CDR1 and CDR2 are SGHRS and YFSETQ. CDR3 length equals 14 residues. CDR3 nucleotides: TGCGCCAGCGGCTTTAGCGGGGTCGCAGATACGCAGTATTTT. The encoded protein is CASGFSGVADTQYF.

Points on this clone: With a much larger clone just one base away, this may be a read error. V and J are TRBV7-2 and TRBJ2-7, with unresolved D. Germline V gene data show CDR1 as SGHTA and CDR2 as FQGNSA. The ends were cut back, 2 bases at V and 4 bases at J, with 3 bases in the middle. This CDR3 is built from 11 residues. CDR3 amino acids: CASSLWYEQYF. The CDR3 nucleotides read TGTGCCAGCAGCTTATGGTACGAGCAGTACTTC.

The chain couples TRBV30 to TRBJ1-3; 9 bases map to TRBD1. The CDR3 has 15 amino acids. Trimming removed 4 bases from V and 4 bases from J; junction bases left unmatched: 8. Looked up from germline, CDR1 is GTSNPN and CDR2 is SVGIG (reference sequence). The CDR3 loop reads CAWTGGQGPGNTIYF. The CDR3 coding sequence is TGTGCCTGGACCGGGGGACAGGGCCCCGGAAACACCATATATTTT.

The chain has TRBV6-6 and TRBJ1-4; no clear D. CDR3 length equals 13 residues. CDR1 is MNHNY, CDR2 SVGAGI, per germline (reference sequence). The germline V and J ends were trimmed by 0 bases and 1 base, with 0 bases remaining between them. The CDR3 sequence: CASSYSTNEKLFF. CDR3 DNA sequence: TGTGCCAGCAGTTACTCAACTAATGAAAAACTGTTTTTT.

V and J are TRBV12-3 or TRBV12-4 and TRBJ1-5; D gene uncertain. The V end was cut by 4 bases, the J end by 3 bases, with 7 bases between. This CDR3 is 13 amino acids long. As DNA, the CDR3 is TGTGCCAGCAGTTGGGCAGACAATCAGCCCCAGCATTTT. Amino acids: CASSWADNQPQHF.

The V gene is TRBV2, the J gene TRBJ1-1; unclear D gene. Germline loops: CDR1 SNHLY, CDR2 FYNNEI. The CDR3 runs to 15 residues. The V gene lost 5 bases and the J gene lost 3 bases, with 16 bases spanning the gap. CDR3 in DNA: TGTGCCAGCAGTTCCAGGATAAATGTGGACACTGAAGCTTTCTTT. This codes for CASSSRINVDTEAFF. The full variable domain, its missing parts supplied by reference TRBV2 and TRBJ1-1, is EPEVTQTPSHQVTQMGQEVILRCVPISNHLYFYWYRQILGQKVEFLVSFYNNEISEKSEIFDDQFSVERPDGSNFTLKIRSTKLEDSAMYFCASSSRINVDTEAFFGQGTRLTVV.